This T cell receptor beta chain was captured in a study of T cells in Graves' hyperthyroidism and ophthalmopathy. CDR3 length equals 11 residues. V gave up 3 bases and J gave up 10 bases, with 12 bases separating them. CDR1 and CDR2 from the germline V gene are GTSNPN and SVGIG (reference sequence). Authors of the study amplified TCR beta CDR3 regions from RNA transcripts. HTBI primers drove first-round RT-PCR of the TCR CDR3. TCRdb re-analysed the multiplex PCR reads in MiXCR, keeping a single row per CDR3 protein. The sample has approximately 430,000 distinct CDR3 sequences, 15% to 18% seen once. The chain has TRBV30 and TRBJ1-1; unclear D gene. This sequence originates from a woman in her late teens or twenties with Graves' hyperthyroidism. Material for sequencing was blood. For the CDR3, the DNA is TGTGCCTGGAGCCCGGAATGGGGAGCTTTCTTT. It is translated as CAWSPEWGAFF.